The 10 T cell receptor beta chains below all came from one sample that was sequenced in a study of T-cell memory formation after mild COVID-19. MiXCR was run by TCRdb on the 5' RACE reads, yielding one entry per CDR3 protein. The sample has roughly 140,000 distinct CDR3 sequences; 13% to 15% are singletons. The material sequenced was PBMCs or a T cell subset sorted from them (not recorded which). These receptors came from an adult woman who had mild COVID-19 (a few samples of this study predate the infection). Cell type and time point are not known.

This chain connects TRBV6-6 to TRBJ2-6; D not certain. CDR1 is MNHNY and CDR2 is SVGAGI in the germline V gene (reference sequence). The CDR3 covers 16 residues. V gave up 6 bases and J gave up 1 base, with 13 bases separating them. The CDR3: CASSPHAASGANVLTF. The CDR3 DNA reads TGTGCCAGCAGCCCCCACGCAGCGTCTGGGGCCAACGTCCTGACTTTC.

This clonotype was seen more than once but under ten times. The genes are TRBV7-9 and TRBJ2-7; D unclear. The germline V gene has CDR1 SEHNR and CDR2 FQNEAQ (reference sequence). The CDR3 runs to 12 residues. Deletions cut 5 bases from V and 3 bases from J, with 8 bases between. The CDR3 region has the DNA TGTGCCAGCAGCCCCCCGGGCTACGAGCAGTACTTC. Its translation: CASSPPGYEQYF.

The CDR3 sequence is CASSSLSRDEQFF. CDR3 nucleotides: TGTGCCAGCAGCTCGTTGTCGCGGGATGAGCAGTTCTTC. V usage is TRBV7-3 and J usage is TRBJ2-1, with TRBD2 as a possible D gene (5 bases). The V end lost 4 bases, the J end lost 8 bases, and 12 bases lay between the germline ends. This CDR3 has 13 residues. Germline lookup yields CDR1 SGHTA and CDR2 FQGTGA.

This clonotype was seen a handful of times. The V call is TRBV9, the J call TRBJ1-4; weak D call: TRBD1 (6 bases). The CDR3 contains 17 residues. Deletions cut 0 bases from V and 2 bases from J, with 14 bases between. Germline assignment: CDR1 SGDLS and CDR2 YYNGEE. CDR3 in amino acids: CASSVVPSQGTNEKLFF. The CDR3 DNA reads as TGTGCCAGCAGCGTAGTCCCATCTCAGGGGACTAATGAAAAACTGTTTTTT.

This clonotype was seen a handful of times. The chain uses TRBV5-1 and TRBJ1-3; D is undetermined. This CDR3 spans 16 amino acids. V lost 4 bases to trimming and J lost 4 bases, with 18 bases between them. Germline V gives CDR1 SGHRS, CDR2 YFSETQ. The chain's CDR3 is CASSPPETTAGNTIYF. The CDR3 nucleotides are TGCGCCAGCAGCCCCCCTGAGACAACAGCGGGAAACACCATATATTTT.

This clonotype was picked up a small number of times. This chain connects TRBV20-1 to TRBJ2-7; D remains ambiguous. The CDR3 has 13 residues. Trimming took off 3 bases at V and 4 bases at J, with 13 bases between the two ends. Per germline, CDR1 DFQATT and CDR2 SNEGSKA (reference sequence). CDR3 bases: TGCAGTGCTAGGACTCCAGGCGAATACGAGCAGTACTTC. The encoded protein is CSARTPGEYEQYF.

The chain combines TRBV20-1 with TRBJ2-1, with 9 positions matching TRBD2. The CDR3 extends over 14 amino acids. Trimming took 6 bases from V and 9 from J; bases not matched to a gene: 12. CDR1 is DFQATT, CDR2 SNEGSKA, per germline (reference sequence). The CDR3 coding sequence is TGCAGTGCGAAGGCTAGCGGGACCGGTAGTGAGCAGTTCTTC. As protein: CSAKASGTGSEQFF.

The CDR3 here is CASSPGHHLHF. CDR3 sequence (DNA): TGTGCCAGCAGCCCGGGACACCACCTCCACTTT. V gene TRBV5-5 combines with J gene TRBJ1-6; tentatively, D is TRBD1 (6 bases). CDR3 length equals 11 residues. Deletions cut 4 bases from V and 15 bases from J, with 11 bases between. Germline CDR1 SGHKS, CDR2 YYEKEE (reference sequence).

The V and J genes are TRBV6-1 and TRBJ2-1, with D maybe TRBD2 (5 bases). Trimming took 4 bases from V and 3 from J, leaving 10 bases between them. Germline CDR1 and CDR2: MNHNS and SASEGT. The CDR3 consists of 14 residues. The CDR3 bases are TGTGCCAGCAGTGCGGGGTTGCTCTACAATGAGCAGTTCTTC. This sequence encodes CASSAGLLYNEQFF.

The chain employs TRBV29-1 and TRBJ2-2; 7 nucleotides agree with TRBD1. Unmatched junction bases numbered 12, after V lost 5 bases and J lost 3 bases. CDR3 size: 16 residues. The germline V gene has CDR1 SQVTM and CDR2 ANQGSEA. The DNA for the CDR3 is TGCAGCGTTCGTAGTGGGGAACAGGGGTACACCGGGGAGCTGTTTTTT. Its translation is CSVRSGEQGYTGELFF.